The present TCR beta chain was sequenced within a study of cytomegalovirus exposure and HLA in healthy donors. Notes on the study in general: TCR beta chain V- and J-gene trimming was linked, in a later analysis, to a missense variant in DCLRE1C. The availability of immune exposure information extended only to CMV serostatus. An analysis was carried out later, and it reportedly showed fewer N-insertions in an Asian-associated ancestry cluster than the approximately 610-donor mean. As a later analysis revealed, most CMV-associated TCR beta chains appeared HLA-restricted.

V lost 5 bases to trimming and J lost 8 bases, with 16 bases between them. The CDR3 covers 14 residues. Germline V gene lookup returns CDR1 SGHVS and CDR2 FNYEAQ. This PCR relied on a set of 60 Vbeta primers and 13 Jbeta primers. The protocol was immunoSEQ multiplex PCR, while the TCRdb copy is restricted to in-frame clones and leaves out a portion. Here the sample spans some 140,000 clones, approximately 80% being singletons. A few counts support this clone. Its antigen remains unknown. The rearrangement uses TRBV7-6 and TRBJ2-1; D not resolved. The TCR comes from a man in his thirties or forties in good health and CMV-seronegative. Source material: PBMCs. The CDR3 region has the DNA TGTGCCAGCAGCCTCTCCACCAGTATCCATGAGCAGTTCTTC. Amino acid sequence: CASSLSTSIHEQFF.